Here is one T cell receptor beta chain with its context. Its antigen is unidentified. Researchers took blood at baseline, on cycle 4 day 1, and on cycle 7 day 1. This entry belongs to a study of OX40 agonist ivuxolimab in advanced cancers. Study-wide background: Patients were infused with ivuxolimab every 2 weeks at 0.01 to 10 mg/kg. General study findings and limits: Circulating CD4+ and CD8+ T cells showed clonal expansion by week 6 at 0.1 to 3.0 mg/kg. There were, on average, more expanded clones in CD8+ T cells than in CD4+.

The repertoire was sequenced with immunoSEQ multiplex PCR; TCRdb's copy has only in-frame clones and lacks some. The data hold 57,000 or so clones, with 92% observed a single time. The material was CD4+ or CD8+ T cells sorted from blood, obtained in a trial of the OX40 agonist ivuxolimab. The clonotype originates from an adult with an advanced solid tumor such as melanoma, head and neck, liver or kidney cancer.

The chain's CDR3 is CASRQTQNTDTQYF. The CDR3 bases are TGCGCCAGCAGACAGACCCAAAACACAGATACGCAGTATTTT. V is TRBV5-1 and J is TRBJ2-3; D gene ambiguous. The ends were cut back, 5 bases at V and 2 bases at J, with 12 bases in the middle. The CDR3 extends over 14 amino acids. Germline assignment: CDR1 SGHRS and CDR2 YFSETQ.